The 22 T cell receptor beta chains in this list originate from one sample, sequenced in a study of blood T cell repertoires in COVID-19. The protocol was immunoSEQ multiplex PCR, while the TCRdb copy is restricted to in-frame clones and leaves out a portion. Altogether hundreds of thousands of clones are present, roughly nine tenths being singletons, with the ten largest covering roughly 1.2%. The material sequenced was peripheral blood. Receptors were obtained from a man between 40 and 49 years old with acute or convalescent COVID-19.

The genes are TRBV4-3 and TRBJ1-2, with unresolved D. From germline, CDR1 is LGHNA and CDR2 YSLEER. Trimming removed 0 bases from V and 4 bases from J, with 12 bases in between. The length of the CDR3 is 15 residues. This CDR3 reads CASSQDRRAFYGYTF. Written as DNA, the CDR3 is TGCGCCAGCAGCCAAGATAGGAGGGCCTTCTATGGCTACACCTTC.

In nucleotides, the CDR3 is TGTGCCAGCAGCGTAGGGGTAGGGGGCGAATCACCCCTCCACTTT. It encodes CASSVGVGGESPLHF. The chain uses TRBV9 and TRBJ1-6, with 7 bases matching TRBD1. The trim removed 0 bases at V and 10 bases at J, leaving 7 bases unmatched. CDR3 size: 15 residues. The germline CDR1 and CDR2 sequences are SGDLS and YYNGEE.

The chain has TRBV7-9 and TRBJ2-1; possible D gene TRBD2, 6 bases. In germline, CDR1 is SEHNR, CDR2 FQNEAQ (reference sequence). V gave up 8 bases and J gave up 8 bases, with 25 bases separating them. This CDR3 is built from 16 residues. The chain's CDR3 is CASRLGRSEGVDEQFF. Here the CDR3 DNA reads TGTGCCAGCCGCCTGGGCAGGTCGGAGGGTGTCGATGAGCAGTTCTTC.

This rearrangement joins TRBV7-2 to TRBJ1-2; no definite D call. There are 13 residues in the CDR3. Germline V lookup: CDR1 SGHTA, CDR2 FQGNSA. Trimming stripped 5 bases from V and 8 bases from J, with 15 bases between. This CDR3 is CASSVDGYRGYTF. The CDR3 region has the DNA TGTGCCAGCAGCGTTGACGGGTACCGCGGCTACACCTTC.

This sequence joins TRBV7-6 and TRBJ2-7, with TRBD1 matching over 10 bases. Trimming at V came to 5 bases and at J to 5 bases, leaving 6 bases not matched to a gene. The germline gives CDR1 SGHVS, CDR2 FNYEAQ. The CDR3 runs to 14 residues. The DNA for the CDR3 is TGTGCCAGCAGCGGAGGACAGGGGGTCCACGAGCAGTACTTC. Translating it yields CASSGGQGVHEQYF.

Only one count was recorded for this clone. The rearrangement joins TRBV11-2 to TRBJ1-1; D unresolved. V was clipped by 1 base and J by 1 base, with 10 bases between them. Germline V gene lookup returns CDR1 SGHAT and CDR2 FQNNGV. The CDR3 runs to 15 residues. CDR3 sequence reads: CASSLGFGANTEAFF. CDR3 nucleotide sequence: TGTGCCAGCAGCTTAGGTTTCGGAGCGAACACTGAAGCTTTCTTT.

The rearrangement links TRBV3-1 (or the pseudogene TRBV3-2) to TRBJ2-7, with no clear D. This CDR3 is built from 14 residues. Germline-derived CDR1 and CDR2 are LGHDT and YNNKEL (reference sequence). Trimming stripped 0 bases from V and 0 bases from J, with 6 bases between. CDR3 sequence reads: CASSQDGSSYEQYF. In nucleotides, the CDR3 is TGTGCCAGCAGCCAAGATGGCAGCTCCTACGAGCAGTACTTC.

In regard to this clone: This same CDR3 is encoded by further DNA sequences in the sample. The V gene is TRBV18, the J gene TRBJ1-2, with D possibly being TRBD1 (5 bases). The CDR3 spans 13 residues. Germline CDR1 KGHSH, CDR2 LQKENI. The germline V and J ends were trimmed by 0 bases and 4 bases, with 6 bases remaining between them. The CDR3 region has the DNA TGTGCCAGCTCACCACCGGGGGGCTATGGCTACACCTTC. It is translated as CASSPPGGYGYTF.

The chain links TRBV6-2 or TRBV6-3 to TRBJ2-5; TRBD2 matches 12 bases. The J segment lost 3 bases and the V segment lost 3 bases, leaving 2 bases of the junction unmatched. This CDR3 has 15 residues. The V gene's germline CDR1 is MNHEY and CDR2 SVGEGT. CDR3 sequence (DNA): TGTGCCAGCAGTTATGGACTAGCGGGGAAAGAGACCCAGTACTTC. It translates to CASSYGLAGKETQYF.

The chain is built from TRBV5-4 and TRBJ2-1; 8 bases match TRBD2. CDR1 is SGHNT, CDR2 YYREEE, per germline (reference sequence). CDR3 length: 15 residues. Trimming took 4 bases from V and 0 from J; bases not matched to a gene: 3. Here the CDR3 reads CASSRSGSSYNEQFF. DNA of the CDR3: TGTGCCAGCAGCCGCAGCGGGAGCTCCTACAATGAGCAGTTCTTC.

This clone was detected only a few times. The rearrangement links TRBV10-3 to TRBJ1-1; D may be TRBD1 (6 bases). V lost 4 bases and J lost 9, with 15 bases in between. The CDR3 extends over 13 amino acids. Germline CDR1 ENHRY, CDR2 SYGVKD. CDR3 DNA sequence: TGTGCCATCAGTGTCGAACAGGGTGGAAAAGCTTTCTTT. Translation gives CAISVEQGGKAFF.

The chain employs TRBV4-3 and TRBJ1-2; 8 bases are shared with TRBD1. Unmatched junction bases numbered 4, after V lost 0 bases and J lost 1 base. CDR3 length: 16 residues. In germline, CDR1 is LGHNA, CDR2 YSLEER. This CDR3 is CASSQDPGGRNYGYTF. The DNA of the CDR3 is TGCGCCAGCAGCCAAGACCCAGGGGGCCGTAACTATGGCTACACCTTC.

The chain recombines TRBV5-1 with TRBJ1-6; the D gene is possibly TRBD1 (5 bases). V was trimmed by 0 bases and J by 9 bases, leaving 16 bases between them. The V gene's germline CDR1 is SGHRS and CDR2 YFSETQ. This CDR3 is 16 amino acids long. Here the CDR3 reads CASSLAETGSGSPLHF. As DNA, the CDR3 is TGCGCCAGCAGCTTGGCCGAAACAGGCAGTGGTTCACCCCTCCACTTT.

The chain has TRBV5-8 and TRBJ1-5, with D maybe TRBD1 (6 bases). CDR1 SGHTS and CDR2 YDEGEE come from the germline V gene. V was cut by 9 bases and J by 5 bases, with 21 bases left in between. The CDR3 covers 15 residues. CDR3 nucleotides: TGTGCCACCCCCTGGGTTCGGGGGGCCGATCAGCCCCAGCATTTT. Its translation: CATPWVRGADQPQHF.

This chain links TRBV30 with TRBJ2-5; 7 nucleotides align to TRBD1. This CDR3 spans 11 amino acids. Germline-derived CDR1 and CDR2 are GTSNPN and SVGIG (reference sequence). The CDR3, as DNA: TGTGTCGGACAGGACCAAGAGACCCAGTACTTC. The encoded protein is CVGQDQETQYF.

In nucleotides, the CDR3 is TGTGCCAGCAGCGCAGGGGATAATCAGCCCCAGCATTTT. It yields the protein CASSAGDNQPQHF. V and J are TRBV9 and TRBJ1-5; a possible D gene is TRBD1 (6 bases). The CDR3 contains 13 residues. The germline V gene encodes CDR1 SGDLS and CDR2 YYNGEE. Trimming removed 3 bases from V and 4 bases from J, with 8 bases in between. The variable domain in full, with the rest retrieved from reference TRBV9 and TRBJ1-5, is DSGVTQTPKHLITATGQRVTLRCSPRSGDLSVYWYQQSLDQGLQFLIQYYNGEERAKGNILERFSAQQFPDLHSELNLSSLELGDSALYFCASSAGDNQPQHFGDGTRLSIL.

This sequence joins TRBV3-1 (or the pseudogene TRBV3-2) and TRBJ1-6; 12 positions agree with TRBD1. Germline CDR1 is LGHDT and CDR2 is YNNKEL (reference sequence). There are 16 residues in the CDR3. Trimming took 6 bases from V and 10 from J; bases not matched to a gene: 10. The CDR3: CASSTYSGTGGSPLHF. CDR3 sequence (DNA): TGTGCCAGCAGTACGTATTCCGGGACAGGGGGCTCACCCCTCCACTTT.

This clone was observed a handful of times. V gene TRBV3-1 (or the pseudogene TRBV3-2) combines with J gene TRBJ1-2, with 8 bases lining up with TRBD1. Germline V gene sequence: CDR1 LGHDT, CDR2 YNNKEL (reference sequence). V lost 6 bases to trimming and J lost 4 bases; unmatched junction nucleotides: 7. The CDR3 loop spans 14 amino acids. CDR3 residues: CASSPRGRSYGYTF. CDR3 DNA sequence: TGTGCCAGCAGTCCCAGGGGGCGCAGCTATGGCTACACCTTC.

This clone was observed once. The rearrangement uses TRBV6-5 and TRBJ2-3, with D possibly being TRBD2 (5 bases). V was trimmed by 2 bases and J by 2 bases, leaving 14 bases between them. The V gene's germline CDR1 is MNHEY and CDR2 SVGAGI. This CDR3 is built from 16 residues. The CDR3 is CASSYEGAPSTDTQYF. The CDR3 DNA follows: TGTGCCAGCAGTTACGAGGGAGCTCCCTCCACAGATACGCAGTATTTT.

A few counts support this clone. This sequence joins TRBV7-3 and TRBJ2-1; D uncertain. CDR1 is SGHTA and CDR2 is FQGTGA in the germline V gene. This CDR3 is built from 13 residues. The V gene lost 5 bases and the J gene lost 5 bases, with 10 bases spanning the gap. The CDR3 region has the DNA TGTGCCAGCAGCCCCCCCTATGACAATGAGCAGTTCTTC. Its translation: CASSPPYDNEQFF.

This clone was observed once. The chain recombines TRBV19 with TRBJ1-2; D uncertain. CDR1 is LNHDA, CDR2 SQIVND, per germline (reference sequence). CDR3 size: 15 residues. Trimming took off 5 bases at V and 2 bases at J, with 15 bases between the two ends. CDR3 protein: CASSVMGAPNYGYTF. DNA for the CDR3: TGTGCCAGTAGTGTCATGGGAGCCCCCAACTATGGCTACACCTTC. The full variable domain, rest sourced from reference TRBV19 and TRBJ1-2, is DGGITQSPKYLFRKEGQNVTLSCEQNLNHDAMYWYRQDPGQGLRLIYYSQIVNDFQKGDIAEGYSVSREKKESFPLTVTSAQKNPTAFYLCASSVMGAPNYGYTFGSGTRLTVV.

This clone was recorded once. The DNA for the CDR3 is TGTGCCTCCGCACGAGGGCTTTTCAGCGAGCAGTACTTC. Translating gives CASARGLFSEQYF. This chain links TRBV27 with TRBJ2-7; maybe TRBD2 (5 bases). The CDR3 has 13 residues. Germline V gives CDR1 MNHEY, CDR2 SMNVEV (reference sequence). Trimming shortened V by 11 bases and J by 6 bases, and 20 bases separated the two germline ends.